The T cell receptor beta chain described here comes from a study of blood T cells in healthy people across ages. The table lists this clonotype with a few counts. Its antigen is still unknown. The CDR3 totals 14 residues. Trimming stripped 5 bases from V and 4 bases from J, with 11 bases between. CDR1 SGHNT and CDR2 YENEEA come from the germline V gene. The second PCR ran about 6 to 11 cycles with a sample-barcoded 5' primer and J-beta primers. TCRdb redid the calling of the 5' RACE reads with MiXCR, one entry per CDR3 protein. The sample shows 700,000 to 800,000 distinct CDR3 sequences, roughly 41% of them seen only once. Study observations and caveats: Greater diversity and more naive CD4+ cells were seen in long-lived donors than in aged donors.

The clonotype comes from a woman aged 60-75 years in good health. Sequences were obtained from blood. The chain uses TRBV11-3 and TRBJ2-2; D uncertain. The CDR3 coding sequence is TGTGCCAGCAGCCCCGAGCCCGTCACCGGGGAGCTGTTTTTT. Translated: CASSPEPVTGELFF.